These 13 T cell receptor beta chains were all obtained from the same sample, sequenced in a study of control samples from healthy donors and cancer patients. Sequencing was performed with immunoSEQ multiplex PCR; in TCRdb, only in-frame clones are kept and a portion is missing. The sample has more than 95,000 clones; approximately 92% are singletons. Sequencing was done on a sample of PBMCs. These receptors originate from a man older than 75 with head and neck cancer.

The rearrangement uses TRBV12-3 or TRBV12-4 and TRBJ1-6, with D perhaps TRBD1 (6 bases). The V end was cut by 8 bases, the J end by 8 bases, with 13 bases between. The CDR3 consists of 13 residues. The CDR3 nucleotides read TGTGCCAGCTACGGGGGGCCTGATTCACCCCTCCACTTT. It translates to CASYGGPDSPLHF.

This clone came up a few times. The chain is built from TRBV6-5 and TRBJ1-4; 7 positions match TRBD1. CDR1 and CDR2 from the germline V gene are MNHEY and SVGAGI. The V gene end was trimmed by 2 bases and the J gene end by 4 bases; junction bases not matched to a gene: 4. This CDR3 spans 15 amino acids. DNA of the CDR3: TGTGCCAGCAGTTACGACAGGGCATTTAATGAAAAACTGTTTTTT. This sequence encodes CASSYDRAFNEKLFF.

The rearrangement uses TRBV27 and TRBJ2-1, with a tentative D call TRBD2 (7 bases). The CDR3 consists of 15 residues. Trimming took 3 bases from V and 7 from J, leaving 16 bases between them. Germline-derived CDR1 and CDR2 are MNHEY and SMNVEV (reference sequence). CDR3 in DNA: TGTGCCAGCAGTTTTAGGGGGGGGGAGAATAATGAGCAGTTCTTC. This encodes CASSFRGGENNEQFF.

A single count supports this clone. The rearrangement joins TRBV4-3 to TRBJ2-6, with 7 nucleotides matching TRBD1. The length of the CDR3 is 17 residues. J was trimmed by 0 bases and V by 0 bases; bases with no gene match: 2. CDR1 is LGHNA, CDR2 YSLEER, per germline. CDR3 bases: TGCGCCAGCAGCCAAGAGGGACAGAGCTCTGGGGCCAACGTCCTGACTTTC. This encodes CASSQEGQSSGANVLTF.

The chain uses TRBV5-1 and TRBJ2-5; D remains unclear. Germline CDR1 is SGHRS and CDR2 is YFSETQ. V was clipped by 2 bases and J by 2 bases, with 16 bases between them. This CDR3 is built from 16 residues. This chain's CDR3 is CASSLIPSRLQETQYF. The CDR3 coding sequence is TGCGCCAGCAGCTTAATACCTTCTAGACTGCAAGAGACCCAGTACTTC.

V and J are TRBV3-1 (or the pseudogene TRBV3-2) and TRBJ2-7; D tentatively fits TRBD1 or TRBD2 (5 bases each). The CDR3 spans 15 residues. Germline loops: CDR1 LGHDT, CDR2 YNNKEL (reference sequence). Trimming pared 0 bases from V and 2 bases from J, leaving 11 bases between. DNA of the CDR3: TGTGCCAGCAGCCAAGAGGGGCAGGGACCCTACGAGCAGTACTTC. Translating gives CASSQEGQGPYEQYF.

In regard to this clone: The junction and the germline gene differ at one end; a read error may be behind it. V is TRBV27 and J is TRBJ2-5; D gene unclear. CDR3 length: 13 residues. Germline CDR1 is MNHEY and CDR2 is SMNVEV (reference sequence). DNA for the CDR3: TGTGCCGGCAGTTTATCTGGGGAAGAGACCCAGTACTTC. Translating gives CAGSLSGEETQYF.

The chain combines TRBV19 with TRBJ1-3; the D gene is possibly TRBD1 (5 bases). The CDR3 runs 16 residues. Germline loops: CDR1 LNHDA, CDR2 SQIVND (reference sequence). V gave up 0 bases and J gave up 4 bases, with 13 bases separating them. This chain's CDR3 is CASSIDVGTLGNTIYF. In DNA form, the CDR3 reads TGTGCCAGTAGTATAGATGTGGGGACGCTGGGAAACACCATATATTTT. Full variable domain (rest looked up from reference TRBV19 and TRBJ1-3): DGGITQSPKYLFRKEGQNVTLSCEQNLNHDAMYWYRQDPGQGLRLIYYSQIVNDFQKGDIAEGYSVSREKKESFPLTVTSAQKNPTAFYLCASSIDVGTLGNTIYFGEGSWLTVV.

The chain has TRBV7-9 and TRBJ1-2, with 8 bases matching TRBD1. Trimming took 5 bases from V and 4 from J; bases not matched to a gene: 3. The CDR3 loop spans 13 amino acids. Germline CDR1 SEHNR, CDR2 FQNEAQ (reference sequence). CDR3 in amino acids: CASSTDRGYGYTF. DNA of the CDR3: TGTGCCAGCAGCACTGACAGGGGCTATGGCTACACCTTC.

CDR3 DNA: TGCGCCAGCAGCCAAGCGGAGGGGAGGGACACTGAAGCTTTCTTT. Amino acids: CASSQAEGRDTEAFF. This sequence joins TRBV4-1 and TRBJ1-1, with D possibly TRBD1 on 5 matching bases. Germline CDR1 reads MGHRA; CDR2 reads YSYEKL. Trimming cost V 1 base and J 3 bases, with 12 bases left between them. The CDR3 extends over 15 amino acids.

This rearrangement joins TRBV6-5 to TRBJ1-1, with D perhaps TRBD1 (6 bases). CDR1 is MNHEY, CDR2 SVGAGI, per germline. This CDR3 comprises 15 residues. V was trimmed by 5 bases and J by 5 bases, leaving 18 bases between them. The CDR3 nucleotides read TGTGCCAGCAGTCGAAGGGAGGGGGGAAGTACTGAAGCTTTCTTT. It yields the protein CASSRREGGSTEAFF.

Remarks on this clone: At one of its ends the junction is not consistent with the germline gene, which may arise from a read error. The chain combines TRBV6-6 with TRBJ2-7; TRBD1 aligns across 9 bases. Per the germline V gene, CDR1 is MNHNY and CDR2 is SVGAGI (reference sequence). The CDR3 is 15 amino acids. CDR3: CASSDSPGQGREQYF. The CDR3 DNA follows: TGTGCCAGCAGTGACTCTCCGGGACAGGGTCGCGAGCAGTACTTC.

Only one count was recorded for this clone. This sequence joins TRBV14 and TRBJ1-3; D unclear. The CDR3 contains 18 residues. Germline CDR1 and CDR2: SGHDN and FVKESK. V lost 1 base and J lost 0, with 16 bases in between. The CDR3 sequence: CASSQVGPAFYSGNTIYF. The CDR3, as DNA: TGTGCCAGCAGCCAAGTCGGGCCCGCCTTTTACTCTGGAAACACCATATATTTT.